One TCR beta chain is described in this entry. Primers included in the PCR were 60 Vbeta and 13 Jbeta primers. TCRdb's table, derived via immunoSEQ multiplex PCR, lists solely in-frame clones and lacks some. This sample has roughly 130,000 clones; approximately 80% occur once, and the top ten carry less than 3.5%. This entry belongs to a study of cytomegalovirus exposure and HLA in healthy donors. The CDR3 totals 17 residues. The chain employs TRBV21-1 and TRBJ2-5; the listed D gene, TRBD1, was not tested against the DNA. TRBV21-1 is designated a pseudogene. The receptor was derived from a man in his forties or fifties in good health and CMV-seronegative. The sample was PBMCs. In nucleotides, the CDR3 is TGTGCCAGCAGCAAAGGCCCGGACAGGGGGCCGGGAGAGACCCAGTACTTC. Amino acids: CASSKGPDRGPGETQYF.